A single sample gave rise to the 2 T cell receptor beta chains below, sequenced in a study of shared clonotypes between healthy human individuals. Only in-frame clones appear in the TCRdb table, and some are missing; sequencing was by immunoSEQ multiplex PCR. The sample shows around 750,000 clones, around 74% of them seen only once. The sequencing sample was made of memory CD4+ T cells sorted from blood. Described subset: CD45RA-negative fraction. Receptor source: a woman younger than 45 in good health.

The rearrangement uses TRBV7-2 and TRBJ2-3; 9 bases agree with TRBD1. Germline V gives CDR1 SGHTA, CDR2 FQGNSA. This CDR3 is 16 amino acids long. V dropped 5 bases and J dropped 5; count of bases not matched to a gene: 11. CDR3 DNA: TGTGCCAGCAGCCACATTGGGACAGGGAAACAAGATACGCAGTATTTT. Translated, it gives CASSHIGTGKQDTQYF.

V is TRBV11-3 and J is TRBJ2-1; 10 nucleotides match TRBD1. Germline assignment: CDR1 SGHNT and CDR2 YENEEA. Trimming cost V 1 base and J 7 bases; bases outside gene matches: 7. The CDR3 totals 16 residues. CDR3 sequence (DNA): TGTGCCAGCAGCTTAGGCGGACAGGGGGACGGGAATGAGCAGTTCTTC. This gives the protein CASSLGGQGDGNEQFF.